The T cell receptor beta chain under discussion was sequenced for a study of siplizumab effects on memory and regulatory T cells. The V end was cut by 8 bases, the J end by 6 bases, with 11 bases between. This CDR3 has 12 amino acids. Germline V gene lookup returns CDR1 SGHTA and CDR2 FQGTGA. This table comes from immunoSEQ multiplex PCR, and its TCRdb copy is limited to in-frame clones, with some not included. Here the sample spans 85,000 to 130,000 clones, less than 95% being singletons. Worth noting for this clone: The antigen remains unidentified.

Study-level findings and limits: There was no confirmation of the suppressive function of proliferating Tregs from siplizumab cultures. Memory cells seemed less diverse than naive T cells, which also seemed major contributors to the alloresponse. Researchers could map only a minor fraction of alloreactive clones to unstimulated subsets. Siplizumab produced a significant reduction in alloreactive sequences that were traceable to unstimulated CD4+ memory cells.

The chain carries TRBV7-3 and TRBJ2-1; weak D call: TRBD2 (5 bases). This receptor was obtained from a human donor in good health. Sequenced: Tregs sorted from blood. In DNA, the CDR3 is TGTGCCAGCGCCCTCCGGGGCAATGAGCAGTTCTTC. The encoded protein is CASALRGNEQFF. The full variable domain, its missing parts supplied by reference TRBV7-3 and TRBJ2-1, is GAGVSQTPSNKVTEKGKYVELRCDPISGHTALYWYRQSLGQGPEFLIYFQGTGAADDSGLPNDRFFAVRPEGSVSTLKIQRTERGDSAVYLCASALRGNEQFFGPGTRLTVL.